This TCR beta chain was recorded in a study of cytomegalovirus exposure and HLA in healthy donors. Of note for this clone: The antigen is not known.

Study results and limitations: Reportedly, HLA-A and HLA-B alleles of most subjects were accurately predicted from TCR beta.

Both 60 Vbeta primers and 13 Jbeta primers went into the PCR. Sequencing used immunoSEQ multiplex PCR; TCRdb keeps in-frame clones, though not all of them. The table lists more than 65,000 clones, roughly 82% of them singletons. Sequencing used PBMCs. The TCR originated in a man between 18 and 35 years old in good health and CMV-seronegative.

The CDR3 DNA sequence: TGTGCCACCGGGTTGACTAGCGGTGCCTACAATGAGCAGTTCTTC. Translation gives CATGLTSGAYNEQFF. This rearrangement joins TRBV15 to TRBJ2-1; 9 bases are a match to TRBD2. Germline CDR1 reads LNHNV; CDR2 reads YYDKDF (reference sequence). This CDR3 has 15 amino acids. V was pared by 8 bases and J by 2 bases, with 7 bases of the junction left unmatched. Filled out from reference TRBV15 and TRBJ2-1, the complete variable domain reads DAMVIQNPRYQVTQFGKPVTLSCSQTLNHNVMYWYQQKSSQAPKLLFHYYDKDFNNEADTPDNFQSRRPNTSFCFLDIRSPGLGDTAMYLCATGLTSGAYNEQFFGPGTRLTVL.